The clone carrying this T cell receptor (beta chain) has only a few counts. Its antigen is unidentified. This may come from a read error, since a much larger clone is one base off. The data stem from a study of tumor and adjacent non-tumor tissue in lung cancer. Study conclusions and caveats: Top 100 clones took a larger repertoire share in normal lung. Higher tumor TCR diversity was associated with shorter survival.

RNA was extracted from bulk tissue without any cell sorting. The normal lung tissue was taken more than 3 cm from the tumor edge. A modified ARM-PCR protocol with three rounds of nested PCR amplified TCRbeta. One entry per CDR3 protein, called by TCRdb with MiXCR from the multiplex PCR reads. The sample records 60,000 to 85,000 distinct CDR3 sequences, less than 85% being singletons. Sequenced sample: distant non-tumor lung tissue. The TCR sequence derives from a man aged 65-85 years with non-small cell lung cancer.

CDR3 nucleotides: TGTACCAGCAGTTTGGCGGGGGCCTACGAGCAGTACTTC. Its translation: CTSSLAGAYEQYF. V and J are TRBV6-6 and TRBJ2-7, with 7 bases lining up with TRBD2. The CDR3 is 13 amino acids. The germline V gene has CDR1 MNHNY and CDR2 SVGAGI (reference sequence).